The 16 T cell receptor beta chains in this list originate from one sample, sequenced in a study of patients and donors after allogeneic stem cell transplantation. TCRdb re-called the RT-PCR reads with MiXCR, one entry per CDR3 protein. The data show roughly 230,000 distinct CDR3 sequences, around an eighth seen once. Sequenced sample: blood, either unsorted or a sorted T cell fraction (not recorded which). These TCRs come from a human donor who was either an allogeneic HSCT recipient or a stem cell or donor lymphocyte infusion donor (not recorded which). It is not recorded whose cells these are; they may come from a transplant donor.

This clonotype was counted between two and nine times. The chain combines TRBV4-1 with TRBJ2-3; D gene ambiguous. Trimming took off 1 base at V and 1 base at J, with 9 bases between the two ends. This CDR3 comprises 15 residues. In germline, CDR1 is MGHRA, CDR2 YSYEKL. The CDR3 DNA follows: TGCGCCAGCAGCCAAGCTACGGTCGGCACAGATACGCAGTATTTT. This codes for CASSQATVGTDTQYF.

This clonotype was detected only a few times. This chain's CDR3 is CASSLGSSGNTGELFF. The DNA for the CDR3 is TGTGCCAGCAGTTTAGGGTCTAGCGGGAACACCGGGGAGCTGTTTTTT. This rearrangement joins TRBV12-3 or TRBV12-4 to TRBJ2-2, with 7 bases aligning to TRBD2. The CDR3 is 16 amino acids. J gave up 1 base and V 1 base, and 3 bases lay outside the gene matches.

This clonotype has a count of ten or more. V and J are TRBV5-1 and TRBJ2-1; no clear D gene. Germline V lookup: CDR1 SGHRS, CDR2 YFSETQ. The V end was cut by 4 bases, the J end by 0 bases, with 14 bases between. The CDR3 loop spans 16 amino acids. The CDR3 nucleotides read TGCGCCAGCAGCCCGGCACCCGCGAGCTCCTACAATGAGCAGTTCTTC. It yields the protein CASSPAPASSYNEQFF.

The V and J genes are TRBV6-2 or TRBV6-3 and TRBJ1-5; 9 nucleotides line up with TRBD1. The CDR3 extends over 15 amino acids. The V gene end was trimmed by 2 bases and the J gene end by 6 bases; junction bases not matched to a gene: 5. Germline-derived CDR1 and CDR2 are MNHEY and SVGEGT. The CDR3: CASSYTGQGGQPQHF. Written as DNA, the CDR3 is TGTGCCAGCAGTTACACGGGACAGGGAGGTCAGCCCCAGCATTTT.

This clonotype was counted only a few times. The chain carries TRBV20-1 and TRBJ2-7; tentative D call: TRBD1 (5 bases). The CDR3 length is 13 residues. CDR1 DFQATT and CDR2 SNEGSKA come from the germline V gene (reference sequence). Trimming took off 8 bases at V and 3 bases at J, with 17 bases between the two ends. The CDR3 coding sequence is TGCAGTCCAGGGAAGGGGCCAGACTACGAGCAGTACTTC. Its protein is CSPGKGPDYEQYF.

Worth noting for this clonotype: A much larger clone lies one base from this, so it may be a read error. The V and J genes are TRBV20-1 and TRBJ2-7; D possibly corresponds to TRBD2 (7 bases). V was pared by 6 bases and J by 3 bases, with 12 bases between. CDR1 DFQATT and CDR2 SNEGSKA come from the germline V gene (reference sequence). The CDR3 extends over 12 amino acids. The CDR3: CSAAGAFYEQYF. The CDR3 region has the DNA TGCAGTGCCGCGGGGGCCTTCTACGAGCAGTACTTC.

This clonotype was found a few times. The DNA for the CDR3 is TGTGCCAGCAGCCCCCGGACTAGCGGGGGTCCTTACAATGAGCAGTTCTTC. Protein product: CASSPRTSGGPYNEQFF. The rearrangement links TRBV7-8 to TRBJ2-1; 13 nucleotides match TRBD2. Germline V gives CDR1 SGHVS, CDR2 FQNEAQ. After removal of 5 bases from V and 4 bases from J, the junction contained 8 bases not matched to a gene. This CDR3 is 17 amino acids long. Complete variable domain (other parts from reference TRBV7-8 and TRBJ2-1): GAGVSQSPRYKVAKRGQDVALRCDPISGHVSLFWYQQALGQGPEFLTYFQNEAQLDKSGLPSDRFFAERPEGSVSTLKIQRTQQEDSAVYLCASSPRTSGGPYNEQFFGPGTRLTVL.

This clonotype was seen more than once but under ten times. The rearrangement links TRBV29-1 to TRBJ2-2; a possible D gene is TRBD1 (6 bases). This CDR3 spans 14 amino acids. Germline V gene lookup returns CDR1 SQVTM and CDR2 ANQGSEA. V was trimmed by 3 bases and J by 3 bases, leaving 11 bases between them. CDR3 residues: CSVDKQGDTGELFF. DNA for the CDR3: TGCAGCGTTGATAAACAGGGTGACACCGGGGAGCTGTTTTTT.

The rearrangement joins TRBV30 to TRBJ1-4, with a weak D call TRBD1 (6 bases). Trimming removed 3 bases from V and 7 bases from J, with 12 bases in between. Germline V gives CDR1 GTSNPN, CDR2 SVGIG (reference sequence). There are 13 residues in the CDR3. The CDR3 region is CAWSTGNSEKLFF. For the CDR3, the DNA is TGTGCCTGGAGCACAGGGAATAGTGAAAAACTGTTTTTT.

This clonotype appeared a few times. J is TRBJ2-1 and V is TRBV5-8; 14 bases agree with TRBD2. With V trimmed by 4 bases and J by 8 bases, 8 bases remained unmatched. Per germline, CDR1 SGHTS and CDR2 YDEGEE. CDR3 size: 16 residues. CDR3 sequence reads: CASSTAGTSGGYEQFF. DNA for the CDR3: TGTGCCAGCAGCACGGCCGGGACTAGCGGGGGCTATGAGCAGTTCTTC.

The J gene is TRBJ2-3, the V gene TRBV5-6; 10 bases align to TRBD2. V was pared by 4 bases and J by 0 bases, with 8 bases of the junction left unmatched. Germline V gives CDR1 SGHDT, CDR2 YYEEEE. The CDR3 loop spans 17 amino acids. CDR3 in amino acids: CASSQEASGSSTDTQYF. The CDR3 DNA sequence: TGTGCCAGCAGCCAGGAGGCTAGCGGGAGCAGCACAGATACGCAGTATTTT.

The rearrangement joins TRBV24-1 to TRBJ1-2; D possibly corresponds to TRBD1 (5 bases). Germline loops: CDR1 KGHDR, CDR2 SFDVKD. V was clipped by 4 bases and J by 6 bases, with 8 bases between them. The length of the CDR3 is 12 residues. The CDR3 nucleotides read TGTGCCACCAGTGACAGGGCTAATGGCTACACCTTC. Translated: CATSDRANGYTF.

This clonotype was seen only a few times. The chain uses TRBV7-8 and TRBJ1-3; D ambiguous. Trimming took off 6 bases at V and 0 bases at J, with 21 bases between the two ends. Germline V gene sequence: CDR1 SGHVS, CDR2 FQNEAQ. The CDR3 loop spans 18 amino acids. The CDR3 reads CASSPYAAVLPSGNTIYF. The CDR3 nucleotides are TGTGCCAGCAGTCCGTATGCGGCAGTACTCCCCTCTGGAAACACCATATATTTT.

In its sample, this clonotype was seen many times. The chain couples TRBV5-1 to TRBJ1-1; D is undetermined. Germline lookup yields CDR1 SGHRS and CDR2 YFSETQ. V dropped 3 bases and J dropped 1 base, with 7 bases sitting between them. The CDR3 has 13 residues. The CDR3 loop is CASSWGENTEAFF. The CDR3 nucleotides are TGCGCCAGCAGCTGGGGAGAGAACACTGAAGCTTTCTTT.

There are a few counts of this clonotype. J is TRBJ2-7 and V is TRBV5-1; 9 nucleotides agree with TRBD1. The CDR3 totals 14 residues. J gave up 3 bases and V 3 bases, and 4 bases lay outside the gene matches. In germline, CDR1 is SGHRS, CDR2 YFSETQ. The CDR3 region has the DNA TGCGCCAGCAGCTCTCAGGGACAGGGCTACGAGCAGTACTTC. Translating it yields CASSSQGQGYEQYF.

The rearrangement joins TRBV5-4 to TRBJ1-1; 7 bases fit TRBD1. The V gene end was trimmed by 2 bases and the J gene end by 1 base; junction bases not matched to a gene: 5. The V gene's germline CDR1 is SGHNT and CDR2 YYREEE (reference sequence). CDR3 length: 15 residues. The CDR3 DNA is TGTGCCAGCAGCTTTGGGGGGACAGCGAACACTGAAGCTTTCTTT. This translates into CASSFGGTANTEAFF.